The 27 T cell receptor beta chains presented below share a single source sample, sequenced in a study of tissue T cells after allogeneic stem cell transplantation. Time point meaning: mouse harvest day 14 after allogeneic transplant. Mouse grafts combined 10^7 T-cell-depleted bone marrow cells with 10^6 splenic CD5+ T cells. The data were produced by immunoSEQ multiplex PCR, yet TCRdb's version contains in-frame clones alone and is incomplete. The sample includes about 4,000 clones, roughly half of them seen just once. The sequenced material came from lymph node tissue. Receptors were obtained from a female BALB/c mouse given C57BL/6 T cells with graft-versus-host disease after an allogeneic hematopoietic cell transplant.

As to this clone: The gene symbols are mouse symbols. The read stops 1 residue short of the end of the CDR3; the missing end is completed from the germline J gene. This chain joins TRBV26 and TRBJ2-7; the match to TRBD2 covers 13 bases. The CDR3 has 14 residues. Germline CDR1 reads KGHPV; CDR2 reads FQNQEV (reference sequence). With V trimmed by 6 bases and J by 6 bases, 5 bases remained unmatched. The CDR3 is CASSPGTGGGEQYF. The sequenced CDR3 bases are TGTGCCAGCAGCCCCGGGACTGGGGGGGGTGAACAGTAC.

To note about this clone: Any gene name here is a mouse gene name. The observed sequence ends 1 residue before the CDR3 terminus, with the missing tail filled in from the germline J gene. This rearrangement joins TRBV26 to TRBJ2-2; D is unclear. The V end was cut by 3 bases, the J end by 1 base, with 6 bases between. Germline V lookup: CDR1 KGHPV, CDR2 FQNQEV (reference sequence). This CDR3 spans 14 amino acids. CDR3 bases read: TGTGCCAGCAGTCTACAAAAAAACACCGGGCAGCTCTAC. This codes for CASSLQKNTGQLY. The entire CDR3 is CASSLQKNTGQLYF.

This clone has more than one count but fewer than ten. Gene and germline names: mouse. The CDR3 bases that were read are TGTGCCAGCTCTCCTGGGGGGTATGAACAGTAC. This codes for CASSPGGYEQY. The CDR3 as a whole reads CASSPGGYEQYF. The rearrangement uses TRBV12-1 and TRBJ2-7, with 8 bases identical to TRBD2. The CDR3 end falls 1 residue outside the read, so it is completed with the germline J gene. The J segment lost 4 bases and the V segment lost 2 bases, leaving 0 bases of the junction unmatched. Germline values: CDR1 SGHSN, CDR2 HYEKVE. The CDR3 length is 12 residues.

This clone was counted a few times. The gene symbols are mouse symbols. The read is 1 residue too short to cover the CDR3 end, so that end is filled in from the germline J gene. The chain carries TRBV24 and TRBJ2-3; D call uncertain. Germline V gene sequence: CDR1 KGHTA, CDR2 FRNEEI. Trimming took 6 bases from V and 0 from J, leaving 10 bases between them. CDR3 size: 14 residues. This chain's CDR3 is CASSPPDSAETLYF. The part of the CDR3 DNA that was read is TGTGCCAGCAGCCCCCCGGACAGTGCAGAAACGCTGTAT.

Comments on this clone: Gene labels here are mouse ones. The CDR3 end is not reached by the read, which stops 1 residue before it; the germline J gene fills it in. The rearrangement links TRBV13-2 to TRBJ2-1, with TRBD2 as a possible D gene (6 bases). V was cut by 2 bases and J by 0 bases, with 6 bases left in between. Germline CDR1 and CDR2: NNHNN and SYGAGS (reference sequence). The length of the CDR3 is 14 residues. Partial CDR3 DNA: TGTGCCAGCGGTGACTGGGGTAACTATGCTGAGCAGTTC. It codes for CASGDWGNYAEQF. The CDR3 in full is CASGDWGNYAEQFF.

This clone was found a few times. The germline and genes are mouse ones. The sequence runs out 1 residue before the end of the CDR3; the remainder is reconstructed from the germline J gene. The rearrangement uses TRBV26 and TRBJ2-3; 9 bases are shared with TRBD1. J gave up 3 bases and V 2 bases, and 3 bases lay outside the gene matches. The CDR3 consists of 15 residues. Germline V CDR1 and CDR2: KGHPV, FQNQEV (reference sequence). The CDR3 bases that were read are TGTGCCAGCAGTCTGGGGGGACAGGGCGCAGAAACGCTGTAT. Its translation is CASSLGGQGAETLY. The entire CDR3 protein reads CASSLGGQGAETLYF. The whole variable domain, filled in from reference TRBV26 and TRBJ2-3, reads NSKVIQTPRYLVKGQGQKAKMRCIPEKGHPVVFWYQQNKNNEFKFLINFQNQEVLQQIDMTEKRFSAECPSNSPCSLEIQSSEAGDSALYLCASSLGGQGAETLYFGSGTRLTVL.

On this clone: The listed genes are named as in mouse. The missing CDR3 end, 1 residue past where the read stops, is filled in from the germline J gene. The V gene is TRBV4, the J gene TRBJ2-2; D is uncertain. CDR3 length: 12 residues. V lost 4 bases and J lost 2, with 2 bases in between. The germline gives CDR1 LGHDT, CDR2 YNNKQL (reference sequence). Here the CDR3 reads CASSWNTGQLYF. The CDR3 DNA, read in part, is TGTGCCAGCAGCTGGAACACCGGGCAGCTCTAC.

This clone is categorized as large. All gene names here are mouse names. Read sequence stops 1 residue before the CDR3 end, and the germline J gene provides the missing end. The chain combines TRBV16 with TRBJ1-4; perhaps TRBD1 as D (6 bases). The CDR3 extends over 15 amino acids. CDR1 SGHSA and CDR2 FRNQAP come from the germline V gene. V shed 5 bases and J shed 4 bases, with 14 bases lying between them. Partial CDR3 DNA: TGTGCAAGCAGCCTCAGGGGATGGGTCAACGAAAGATTATTT. Residues: CASSLRGWVNERLF. The whole CDR3 protein reads CASSLRGWVNERLFF.

Sample share makes this clone medium-sized (0.01 to 0.1%). Each gene name is a mouse one. The part of the CDR3 DNA that was read is TGTGCCTGGAGCCCGGGGGTCGGCACCGGGCAGCTCTAC. Protein sequence: CAWSPGVGTGQLY. The entire CDR3 sequence reads CAWSPGVGTGQLYF. The chain is built from TRBV31 and TRBJ2-2, with D perhaps TRBD1 or TRBD2 (5 bases each). The read terminates 1 residue ahead of where the CDR3 ends, so the germline J gene completes it. This CDR3 spans 14 amino acids. Germline CDR1 reads GKSSPN; CDR2 reads SITVG. Trimming cost V 3 bases and J 4 bases, with 12 bases left between them.

A remark on this clone: The genes are named according to mouse. The read ends 1 residue shy of where the CDR3 ends; the end is completed using the germline J gene. The rearrangement uses TRBV26 and TRBJ2-5, with D hard to call. V lost 4 bases and J 1 base, leaving 9 bases between the germline ends. The CDR3 contains 14 residues. Per germline, CDR1 KGHPV and CDR2 FQNQEV (reference sequence). CDR3: CASSHGPYQDTQYF. Incomplete CDR3 DNA: TGTGCCAGCAGTCACGGGCCTTACCAAGACACCCAGTAC.

About this clone: The listed genes are named as in mouse. In the same sample, other DNA sequences code for this CDR3. The part of the CDR3 DNA that was read is TGCTCCAGCAGTCAATCAGGGAACACAGAAGTCTTC. Translating it yields CSSSQSGNTEVF. In full, the CDR3 is CSSSQSGNTEVFF. The rearrangement uses TRBV23 and TRBJ1-1; the D call in the table, TRBD1, was not verified against the DNA. The CDR3 goes on 1 residue after the read ends, and that part is filled in from the germline J gene. The germline gives CDR1 KGHTA, CDR2 FQNQQP. The CDR3 covers 13 residues. Full variable domain (missing parts from reference TRBV23 and TRBJ1-1): DAAVTQKPRYLIKMKGQEAEMKCIPEKGHTAVFWYQQKQSKELKFLIYFQNQQPLDQIDMVKERFSAVCPSSSLCSLGIRTCEAEDSALYLCSSSQSGNTEVFFGKGTRLTVV.

Comment on this clone: Germline and genes here are mouse. Sequencing ends 1 residue short of the CDR3 end; the germline J gene provides the rest. The rearrangement links TRBV12-2 to TRBJ2-5; perhaps TRBD1 as D (6 bases). Looked up from germline, CDR1 is SGHLS and CDR2 is HYDKME. This CDR3 has 14 amino acids. The germline V and J ends were trimmed by 4 bases and 7 bases, with 17 bases remaining between them. CDR3 in amino acids: CASSLTTGLNTQYF. CDR3 DNA (partial): TGTGCCAGCTCCCTAACTACAGGGTTGAACACCCAGTAC.

About this clone: The germline and genes are mouse ones. Read data end 1 residue before the CDR3 end; the end is taken from the germline J gene. J is TRBJ2-3 and V is TRBV3, with 11 bases that match TRBD2. The CDR3 runs 15 residues. Germline trimming cut 5 bases from V and 3 bases from J; bases unmatched to any gene: 4. The germline gives CDR1 SNHLY, CDR2 FYNGKV (reference sequence). The covered CDR3 bases are TGTGCCAGCAGCCCGTGGACTGGGGGGGCAGAAACGCTGTAT. Amino acids: CASSPWTGGAETLY. The entire CDR3 protein is CASSPWTGGAETLYF.

On this clone itself: Genes and germline are mouse. The read gets to within 1 residue of the CDR3 end, and the germline J gene fills in the rest. The chain has TRBV4 and TRBJ2-7, with 13 bases aligning to TRBD2. The trim removed 4 bases at V and 7 bases at J, leaving 7 bases unmatched. This CDR3 is 15 amino acids long. From germline, CDR1 is LGHDT and CDR2 YNNKQL (reference sequence). The CDR3 bases that were read are TGTGCCAGCAGCTTCCAGGACTGGGGGGGCGGGGAACAGTAC. Its protein product is CASSFQDWGGGEQY. The full CDR3 protein reads CASSFQDWGGGEQYF.

For this clone: Gene and germline names: mouse. The CDR3 end is not reached by the read, which stops 1 residue before it; the germline J gene fills it in. The chain links TRBV3 to TRBJ1-1, with 8 bases aligning to TRBD1. Germline trimming cut 4 bases from V and 4 bases from J; bases unmatched to any gene: 5. Germline loops: CDR1 SNHLY, CDR2 FYNGKV (reference sequence). The length of the CDR3 is 14 residues. The CDR3 reads CASSSGGAGTEVFF. CDR3 DNA (partial): TGTGCCAGCAGCTCAGGGGGCGCCGGCACAGAAGTCTTC.

Details on this clone: Genes and germline come from the mouse. The read stops 1 residue short of the end of the CDR3; the missing end is completed from the germline J gene. The rearrangement uses TRBV4 and TRBJ1-5; no clear D gene. V lost 5 bases and J 0 bases, leaving 8 bases between the germline ends. The germline CDR1 and CDR2 sequences are LGHDT and YNNKQL (reference sequence). The CDR3 covers 14 residues. The DNA read from the CDR3 is TGTGCCAGCAGCCGGAAAAATAACAACCAGGCTCCGCTT. The encoded protein is CASSRKNNNQAPL. The complete CDR3 protein is CASSRKNNNQAPLF.

A few counts support this clone. Germline and genes: mouse. The sequence runs out 1 residue before the end of the CDR3; the remainder is reconstructed from the germline J gene. The J gene is TRBJ2-7, the V gene TRBV23; TRBD2 reflects the table's D call only, with no check against the DNA. The CDR3 is 14 residues long. Germline CDR1 KGHTA, CDR2 FQNQQP. The sequenced CDR3 bases are TGCTCCAGCAGTCAATCCACTGGGGGGGAGGAACAGTAC. It yields the protein CSSSQSTGGEEQY. The whole CDR3 protein reads CSSSQSTGGEEQYF.

A word on this clone: Gene names refer to mouse genes. The CDR3 is cut off 1 residue early in the read; its end comes from the germline J gene. The rearrangement joins TRBV20 to TRBJ2-5; D gene ambiguous. The CDR3 is made up of 12 amino acids. The V end lost 3 bases, the J end lost 2 bases, and 6 bases lay between the germline ends. Per the germline V gene, CDR1 is GFQATS and CDR2 is STVNSAI. CDR3 region: CGARAVQDTQYF. CDR3 DNA (partial): TGTGGTGCTAGAGCAGTCCAAGACACCCAGTAC.

A remark on this clone: The gene names given are mouse names. The read gets to within 1 residue of the CDR3 end, and the germline J gene fills in the rest. The chain links TRBV12-1 to TRBJ2-4; 12 bases line up with TRBD2. With 3 bases clipped from V and 0 bases from J, the junction kept 3 bases outside the gene matches. The germline V gene has CDR1 SGHSN and CDR2 HYEKVE. This CDR3 spans 16 amino acids. CDR3 DNA (partial): TGTGCCAGCTCTTCGACTGGGGGGGCTAGTCAAAACACCTTGTAC. Translated, it gives CASSSTGGASQNTLY. The whole CDR3 protein is CASSSTGGASQNTLYF.

This clone was seen only a few times. Mouse gene names and germline throughout. Sequencing ends 1 residue short of the CDR3 end; the germline J gene provides the rest. The chain employs TRBV16 and TRBJ2-7, with 9 positions matching TRBD2. Germline assignment: CDR1 SGHSA and CDR2 FRNQAP. J was trimmed by 0 bases and V by 3 bases; bases with no gene match: 0. CDR3 length: 14 amino acids. The sequenced part of the CDR3 DNA is TGTGCAAGCAGCTTCTGGGGGGGCTCCTATGAACAGTAC. Protein product: CASSFWGGSYEQY. The whole CDR3 protein reads CASSFWGGSYEQYF. Drawing the rest from reference TRBV16 and TRBJ2-7, the complete variable domain is NAGVIQTPRHKVTGKGQEATLWCEPISGHSAVFWYRQTIVQGLEFLTYFRNQAPIDDSGMPKERFSAQMPNQSHSTLKIQSTQPQDSAVYLCASSFWGGSYEQYFGPGTRLTVL.

To note about this clone: Gene and germline names: mouse. The read finishes 1 residue shy of the CDR3 end, and the germline J gene is used to complete it. J is TRBJ2-5 and V is TRBV13-2, with TRBD1 as a possible D gene (6 bases). Deletions cut 1 base from V and 4 bases from J, with 7 bases between. CDR1 NNHNN and CDR2 SYGAGS come from the germline V gene (reference sequence). The CDR3 spans 13 residues. The CDR3 is CASGDRDKDTQYF. The CDR3 DNA, read in part, is TGTGCCAGCGGTGATAGGGACAAAGACACCCAGTAC.

As concerns this clone: The genes are named according to mouse. This chain's CDR3 is CASSPRLGGYAEQFF. CDR3 DNA, as far as it was read: TGTGCCAGCAGTCCCCGACTGGGGGGATATGCTGAGCAGTTC. The chain is built from TRBV26 and TRBJ2-1, with 10 bases matching TRBD2. From the germline J gene comes the end of the CDR3, since the read stops 1 residue before it. The length of the CDR3 is 15 residues. The germline gives CDR1 KGHPV, CDR2 FQNQEV (reference sequence). The V and J ends lost 4 bases and 4 bases, in that order; junction bases with no gene match: 4. Combining the CDR3 with reference TRBV26 and TRBJ2-1 gives the whole variable domain NSKVIQTPRYLVKGQGQKAKMRCIPEKGHPVVFWYQQNKNNEFKFLINFQNQEVLQQIDMTEKRFSAECPSNSPCSLEIQSSEAGDSALYLCASSPRLGGYAEQFFGPGTRLTVL.

Details on this clone: Gene names and germline match the mouse. The read gets to within 1 residue of the CDR3 end, and the germline J gene fills in the rest. J is TRBJ2-5 and V is TRBV26; 10 nucleotides match TRBD1. J lost 8 bases, V lost 2 bases, and 1 base had no gene match. Germline assignment: CDR1 KGHPV and CDR2 FQNQEV (reference sequence). This CDR3 region has 13 residues. CDR3: CASSLGTGATQYF. The DNA read from the CDR3 is TGTGCCAGCAGTCTGGGGACAGGGGCCACCCAGTAC.

In this sample, this clone turned up a few times. The gene symbols are mouse symbols. The CDR3 end is not reached by the read, which stops 1 residue before it; the germline J gene fills it in. The rearrangement uses TRBV3 and TRBJ2-7; 12 bases agree with TRBD2. Germline V lookup: CDR1 SNHLY, CDR2 FYNGKV (reference sequence). The V gene end was trimmed by 4 bases and the J gene end by 6 bases; junction bases not matched to a gene: 4. The CDR3 has 14 amino acids. The part of the CDR3 DNA that was read is TGTGCCAGCAGCTCGACTGGGGGGGCGCTTGAACAGTAC. Encoded protein: CASSSTGGALEQY. The full CDR3 reads CASSSTGGALEQYF.

In the case of this clone: Germline and genes: mouse. The CDR3 extends 1 residue past the end of the read, so its final part is completed from the germline J gene. This chain uses TRBV26 with TRBJ1-1; D uncertain. This CDR3 contains 11 residues. Germline lookup yields CDR1 KGHPV and CDR2 FQNQEV (reference sequence). Trimming pared 2 bases from V and 7 bases from J, leaving 5 bases between. CDR3: CASSLEGEVFF. CDR3 DNA, as far as it was read: TGTGCCAGCAGTCTGGAGGGAGAAGTCTTC.

In the case of this clone: Genes and germline come from the mouse. Sequencing ends 1 residue short of the CDR3 end; the germline J gene provides the rest. V and J are TRBV26 and TRBJ1-1, with no clear D. This CDR3 has 13 residues. The V end lost 3 bases, the J end lost 0 bases, and 5 bases lay between the germline ends. The V gene's germline CDR1 is KGHPV and CDR2 FQNQEV (reference sequence). The DNA read from the CDR3 is TGTGCCAGCAGTCTCGGAACAAACACAGAAGTCTTC. This translates into CASSLGTNTEVF. The complete CDR3 reads CASSLGTNTEVFF. Drawing the rest from reference TRBV26 and TRBJ1-1, the complete variable domain is NSKVIQTPRYLVKGQGQKAKMRCIPEKGHPVVFWYQQNKNNEFKFLINFQNQEVLQQIDMTEKRFSAECPSNSPCSLEIQSSEAGDSALYLCASSLGTNTEVFFGKGTRLTVV.

As regards this clone: Gene names are mouse gene names. The read is 1 residue too short to cover the CDR3 end, so that end is filled in from the germline J gene. This chain connects TRBV13-2 to TRBJ2-5; the D gene could be TRBD1 or TRBD2 (5 bases each). The V end lost 4 bases, the J end lost 0 bases, and 9 bases lay between the germline ends. This CDR3 is 14 amino acids long. Germline V CDR1 and CDR2: NNHNN, SYGAGS (reference sequence). CDR3: CASGPRGNQDTQYF. CDR3 DNA (partial): TGTGCCAGCGGTCCTCGGGGGAACCAAGACACCCAGTAC.